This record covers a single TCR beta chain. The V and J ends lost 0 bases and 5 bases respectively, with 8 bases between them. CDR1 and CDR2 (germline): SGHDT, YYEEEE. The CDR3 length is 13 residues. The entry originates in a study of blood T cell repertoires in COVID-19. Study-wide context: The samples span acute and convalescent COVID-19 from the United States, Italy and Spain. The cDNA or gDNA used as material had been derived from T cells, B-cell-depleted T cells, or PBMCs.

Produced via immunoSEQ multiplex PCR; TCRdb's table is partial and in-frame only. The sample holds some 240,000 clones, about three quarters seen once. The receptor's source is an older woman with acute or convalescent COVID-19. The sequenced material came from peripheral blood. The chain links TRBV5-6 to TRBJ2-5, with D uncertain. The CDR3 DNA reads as TGTGCCAGCAGCTTGGGCCTGCGGGAGACCCAGTACTTC. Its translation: CASSLGLRETQYF.